These 26 T cell receptor beta chains were sequenced from one sample in a study of T and B cells in COVID-19 patients (dated by TCRdb to about 2020). TRB repertoires were amplified from approximately 250-500 ng of genomic DNA extracted from blood. Sequencing instrument: Illumina MiSeq. Multiplex PCR with BIOMED2 TRB-A/B primer pools was used to amplify TRB rearrangements. The public reads were reprocessed in TCRdb via fastp at Q25 and MiXCR, keeping in-frame beta chains. Rows are unified per CDR3 protein, each entry keeping the most common DNA and genes. Within this sample are around 20,000 distinct CDR3 sequences, with about a third of them counted one time only. The ten most abundant clones make up approximately 2% of the sample. What was sequenced was blood. These receptors came from a human donor who had recovered from COVID-19.

In this sample, this clonotype turned up a few times. The chain couples TRBV5-4 to TRBJ2-5, with D perhaps matching TRBD1 (6 bases). In germline, CDR1 is SGHNT, CDR2 YYREEE (reference sequence). The germline V and J ends were trimmed by 4 bases and 5 bases, with 12 bases remaining between them. The CDR3 has 13 residues. CDR3 region: CASSPGQSETQYF. The CDR3 region has the DNA TGTGCCAGCAGCCCCGGACAGTCCGAGACCCAGTACTTC.

The sample holds a few counts of this clonotype. The genes are TRBV5-6 and TRBJ1-5; D uncertain. CDR3 length equals 15 residues. V was trimmed by 4 bases and J by 0 bases, leaving 11 bases between them. Germline values: CDR1 SGHDT, CDR2 YYEEEE. CDR3 loop: CASSLDGYSNQPQHF. The CDR3 nucleotides read TGTGCCAGCAGCCTGGACGGGTATAGCAATCAGCCCCAGCATTTT.

About this clonotype: This may come from a read error, since a much larger clone is one base off. The chain links TRBV18 to TRBJ2-3, with a weak D call TRBD2 (6 bases). V was shortened by 11 bases and J by 4 bases, with 22 bases between the two germline ends. The germline gives CDR1 KGHSH, CDR2 LQKENI. This CDR3 has 15 residues. In DNA, the CDR3 is TGTGCCGGCTTTGCAACGGGACTCCAAGCAGATACGCAGTATTTT. Residues: CAGFATGLQADTQYF. The variable domain in full, with the rest retrieved from reference TRBV18 and TRBJ2-3, is NAGVMQNPRHLVRRRGQEARLRCSPMKGHSHVYWYRQLPEEGLKFMVYLQKENIIDESGMPKERFSAEFPKEGPSILRIQQVVRGDSAAYFCAGFATGLQADTQYFGPGTRLTVL.

This chain joins TRBV6-5 and TRBJ2-3, with TRBD2 identical over 14 bases. Germline V gene lookup returns CDR1 MNHEY and CDR2 SVGAGI. CDR3 size: 18 residues. V shed 6 bases, J shed 0 bases, and the junction held 8 bases outside the gene matches. DNA of the CDR3: TGTGCCAGCAGAGCCGGACTAGCGGGGGGCATTAGCACAGATACGCAGTATTTT. Translated: CASRAGLAGGISTDTQYF.

In this sample, this clonotype turned up many times. The rearrangement links TRBV19 to TRBJ1-2; D call uncertain. V was clipped by 0 bases and J by 0 bases, with 8 bases between them. This CDR3 is built from 15 residues. Germline-derived CDR1 and CDR2 are LNHDA and SQIVND (reference sequence). The CDR3 region has the DNA TGTGCCAGTAGTATAGACGGCGTATCTAACTATGGCTACACCTTC. Translation: CASSIDGVSNYGYTF.

The V gene is TRBV12-3 or TRBV12-4, the J gene TRBJ1-1, with a possible D match to TRBD1 (6 bases). CDR3 size: 16 residues. V was pared by 0 bases and J by 6 bases, with 17 bases between. Here the CDR3 reads CASSLALPQGSAEAFF. For the CDR3, the DNA is TGTGCCAGCAGTTTAGCGCTTCCACAGGGAAGTGCTGAAGCTTTCTTT.

This clonotype ranks as medium-sized. The rearrangement joins TRBV11-3 to TRBJ2-3; D tentatively fits TRBD1 or TRBD2 (6 bases each). CDR1 SGHNT and CDR2 YENEEA come from the germline V gene. Trimming took off 4 bases at V and 8 bases at J, with 22 bases between the two ends. The CDR3 runs 16 residues. The CDR3 protein is CASSSGGGPRSGTQYF. CDR3 coding DNA: TGTGCCAGCAGCTCCGGTGGGGGGCCCCGCTCCGGTACGCAGTATTTT.

There are a few counts of this clonotype. V and J are TRBV11-3 and TRBJ1-4; the match to TRBD1 covers 9 bases. With 4 bases clipped from V and 8 bases from J, the junction kept 8 bases outside the gene matches. Germline CDR1 and CDR2: SGHNT and YENEEA. The CDR3 runs 15 residues. The CDR3 sequence is CASSSSQGAGEKLFF. CDR3 bases: TGTGCCAGCAGCTCATCACAGGGGGCGGGAGAAAAACTGTTTTTT. Together with reference TRBV11-3 and TRBJ1-4, the CDR3 gives the full variable domain: EAGVVQSPRYKIIEKKQPVAFWCNPISGHNTLYWYLQNLGQGPELLIRYENEEAVDDSQLPKDRFSAERLKGVDSTLKIQPAELGDSAVYLCASSSSQGAGEKLFFGSGTQLSVL.

The chain recombines TRBV28 with TRBJ2-3, with TRBD1 matching 7 bases. V lost 6 bases and J lost 2; bases outside the gene matches: 8. This CDR3 spans 15 amino acids. CDR1 is MDHEN and CDR2 is SYDVKM in the germline V gene. CDR3 region: CASSPHRGNTDTQYF. The CDR3 DNA sequence: TGTGCCAGCAGCCCCCACAGGGGAAACACAGATACGCAGTATTTT.

This clonotype was counted a few times. The chain is built from TRBV12-3 or TRBV12-4 and TRBJ1-5; 8 positions agree with TRBD1. The CDR3 runs to 14 residues. V lost 6 bases and J lost 4; bases outside the gene matches: 5. The CDR3 sequence: CASRPTGGNQPQHF. The CDR3 coding sequence is TGTGCCAGCAGACCCACAGGGGGGAATCAGCCCCAGCATTTT.

V and J are TRBV12-3 or TRBV12-4 and TRBJ1-6; D call uncertain. Trimming took off 5 bases at V and 4 bases at J, with 9 bases between the two ends. The CDR3 runs 14 residues. CDR3 nucleotide sequence: TGTGCCAGCAGTCCCTCGCTATATAATTCACCCCTCCACTTT. Its protein product is CASSPSLYNSPLHF.

The chain joins TRBV6-1 to TRBJ2-6; 10 bases fit TRBD1. Germline-derived CDR1 and CDR2 are MNHNS and SASEGT. The CDR3 contains 17 residues. V lost 5 bases and J lost 1; bases outside the gene matches: 5. DNA for the CDR3: TGTGCCAGCAGTCCTCCGGGACAGGGGTCTGGGGCCAACGTCCTGACTTTC. This sequence encodes CASSPPGQGSGANVLTF.

The table lists this clonotype with a few counts. This chain joins TRBV6-5 and TRBJ1-1; perhaps TRBD1 as D (5 bases). This CDR3 contains 14 residues. V lost 0 bases to trimming and J lost 0 bases, with 5 bases between them. Germline V gene sequence: CDR1 MNHEY, CDR2 SVGAGI. CDR3 region: CASSYSGVNTEAFF. CDR3 in DNA: TGTGCCAGCAGTTACTCGGGGGTGAACACTGAAGCTTTCTTT.

The chain recombines TRBV24-1 with TRBJ2-2; D is possibly TRBD1 (6 bases). This CDR3 region has 14 residues. Germline CDR1 KGHDR, CDR2 SFDVKD. As DNA, the CDR3 is TGTGCACCCAGTCGGACAGCGAACACCGGGGAGCTGTTTTTT. Translating it yields CAPSRTANTGELFF.

The chain couples TRBV11-3 to TRBJ2-2; a weak D match, TRBD1 (5 bases). Germline V gene sequence: CDR1 SGHNT, CDR2 YENEEA. This CDR3 is built from 15 residues. V shed 4 bases and J shed 6 bases, with 15 bases lying between them. CDR3 nucleotide sequence: TGTGCCAGCAGCTCCCTCAGGGAAGGCGCCGGGGAGCTGTTTTTT. Translating gives CASSSLREGAGELFF.

The gene calls are TRBV5-1 and TRBJ2-1; 11 positions match TRBD2. J was trimmed by 9 bases and V by 3 bases; bases with no gene match: 5. CDR3 length: 14 residues. CDR1 and CDR2 from the germline V gene are SGHRS and YFSETQ. The CDR3 DNA is TGCGCCAGCAGCTCCGGGACTAGCGGCAGTGAGCAGTTCTTC. As protein: CASSSGTSGSEQFF.

A few counts support this clonotype. This chain connects TRBV7-9 to TRBJ2-2; D unclear. CDR1 is SEHNR and CDR2 is FQNEAQ in the germline V gene (reference sequence). Trimming left V 0 bases short and J 0 bases short, with 8 bases between. The length of the CDR3 is 16 residues. The CDR3 is CASSLARTANTGELFF. In DNA form, the CDR3 reads TGTGCCAGCAGCTTAGCGCGAACAGCGAACACCGGGGAGCTGTTTTTT.

This clonotype was recorded many times. V and J are TRBV12-3 or TRBV12-4 and TRBJ2-1; D not resolved. The CDR3 is made up of 14 amino acids. Deletions cut 6 bases from V and 0 bases from J, with 9 bases between. Here the CDR3 reads CASRDRSSYNEQFF. In DNA form, the CDR3 reads TGTGCCAGCAGGGACCGTAGCTCCTACAATGAGCAGTTCTTC.

This clonotype was detected a few times. This chain connects TRBV6-1 to TRBJ1-1; TRBD1 is a possible D gene (5 bases). Germline CDR1 and CDR2: MNHNS and SASEGT. The CDR3 length is 16 residues. Trimming removed 0 bases from V and 5 bases from J, with 16 bases in between. In DNA form, the CDR3 reads TGTGCCAGCAGTGAAGCGGCCACCGCAGGGTGGACTGAAGCTTTCTTT. It encodes CASSEAATAGWTEAFF.

This clonotype was seen once. An end of the junction differs from the germline gene, which may be a read error. This chain links TRBV30 with TRBJ2-1; the match to TRBD1 covers 8 bases. CDR1 and CDR2 from the germline V gene are GTSNPN and SVGIG (reference sequence). CDR3 size: 14 residues. CDR3 region: CAPQGALSYNEQLF. The DNA for the CDR3 is TGTGCCCCCCAGGGGGCCCTCTCCTACAATGAGCAGTTATTC.

The chain links TRBV10-3 to TRBJ2-1; D gene unclear. This CDR3 has 14 residues. V gave up 4 bases and J gave up 7 bases, with 14 bases separating them. Germline CDR1 reads ENHRY; CDR2 reads SYGVKD. CDR3 DNA sequence: TGTGCCATCAGTGCCGACCCCTTGGGAAATGAGCAGTTCTTC. Its translation is CAISADPLGNEQFF.

The rearrangement uses TRBV30 and TRBJ1-2; 8 positions agree with TRBD1. CDR3 size: 15 residues. V shed 3 bases, J shed 0 bases, and the junction held 6 bases outside the gene matches. CDR1 is GTSNPN and CDR2 is SVGIG in the germline V gene (reference sequence). Written as DNA, the CDR3 is TGTGCCTGGAGCCTAGGACAGGGTACTAACTATGGCTACACCTTC. Encoded protein: CAWSLGQGTNYGYTF. Based on the CDR3 plus reference TRBV30 and TRBJ1-2, the full variable domain is SQTIHQWPATLVQPVGSPLSLECTVEGTSNPNLYWYRQAAGRGLQLLFYSVGIGQISSEVPQNLSASRPQDRQFILSSKKLLLSDSGFYLCAWSLGQGTNYGYTFGSGTRLTVV.

This clonotype appeared a few times. The chain is built from TRBV6-5 and TRBJ1-1; D gene uncertain. Germline lookup yields CDR1 MNHEY and CDR2 SVGAGI. The CDR3 contains 10 residues. V was trimmed by 6 bases and J by 5 bases, leaving 4 bases between them. The CDR3 DNA follows: TGTGCCAGCAGCCGGACTGAAGCTTTCTTT. As protein: CASSRTEAFF.

There are many counts of this clonotype. The V call is TRBV27, the J call TRBJ2-3, with a tentative D call TRBD1 (5 bases). The V gene lost 3 bases and the J gene lost 5 bases, with 9 bases spanning the gap. The CDR3 is 13 amino acids. The germline V gene encodes CDR1 MNHEY and CDR2 SMNVEV (reference sequence). CDR3 bases: TGTGCCAGCAGTTTTCAGGGATTAGATACGCAGTATTTT. Translated: CASSFQGLDTQYF.

Points on this clonotype: A read error may explain this, as a much larger clone is one base away. The V gene is TRBV6-6, the J gene TRBJ2-7; D is perhaps TRBD2 (7 bases). Germline-derived CDR1 and CDR2 are MNHNY and SVGAGI (reference sequence). The CDR3 sequence is 15 residues long. The CDR3 DNA is TGTGCCAGCAGTCCCTCCTGGGGGGGCTCCTACGAGCAGAACTTC. This gives the protein CASSPSWGGSYEQNF.

Worth noting for this clonotype: Germline is not matched at one junction end, which may reflect a read error. The genes are TRBV5-5 and TRBJ2-1, with D unresolved. CDR3 length equals 16 residues. Germline V gene sequence: CDR1 SGHKS, CDR2 YYEKEE (reference sequence). The CDR3 loop reads CASSSERTAGDNEQFF. The CDR3 region has the DNA TGCGCCAGCAGCTCCGAACGTACGGCTGGGGACAATGAGCAGTTCTTC. The variable domain in full, completed from reference TRBV5-5 and TRBJ2-1, reads DAGVTQSPTHLIKTRGQQVTLRCSPISGHKSVSWYQQVLGQGPQFIFQYYEKEERGRGNFPDRFSARQFPNYSSELNVNALLLGDSALYLCASSSERTAGDNEQFFGPGTRLTVL.